This T cell receptor (beta chain) was retrieved from a study of cytomegalovirus exposure and HLA in healthy donors. In the PCR, 60 Vbeta and 13 Jbeta primers were used. Using immunoSEQ multiplex PCR, the repertoire was profiled, and TCRdb retains in-frame clones only, with some absent. Altogether around 200,000 clones are present, 79% being singletons, with the ten largest covering over 2%. Germline-derived CDR1 and CDR2 are SGHVS and FQNEAQ. After removal of 7 bases from V and 3 bases from J, the junction contained 6 bases not matched to a gene. This CDR3 has 14 amino acids. Study findings and constraints: Indistinguishable V segments such as TRBV6-2 and TRBV6-3 were excluded.

Remarks on this clone: The antigen is not known.

The sequenced sample was PBMCs. The sequence was collected from a woman between 45 and 65 years old in good health and CMV-seronegative. The chain employs TRBV7-8 and TRBJ2-7; 10 bases match TRBD2. CDR3 amino acids: CASTPLAGDYEQYF. DNA of the CDR3: TGTGCCAGCACCCCCCTAGCGGGAGACTACGAGCAGTACTTC.